The clone carrying this T cell receptor (beta chain) was counted at least ten times. Antigen unknown. This sample is part of a study of T cells after yellow fever vaccination. 5'RACE template switching produced TCR cDNA carrying a universal primer site and UMIs. TCRdb processed the 5' RACE reads anew with MiXCR; each CDR3 protein has one entry. The sample includes over 110,000 distinct CDR3 sequences, 7% to 9% of them seen just once. Findings of the study overall: FACS-sorted repertoires could contain abundant clonotypes contaminating from the bulk population. Once the booster was given, most primary-vaccination clones reappeared, at around 96% for CD4 and more than 85% for CD8. The secondary response showed a weaker magnitude and a faster peak, day 5 versus 15.

The V gene end was trimmed by 5 bases and the J gene end by 10 bases; junction bases not matched to a gene: 4. The length of the CDR3 is 12 residues. This receptor was obtained from a man aged 25-45 years who received the YFV17D yellow fever vaccine. Sequences were derived from CD4+ T cells sorted from PBMCs, sampled 5 days after the yellow fever booster vaccination. The V call is TRBV12-3 or TRBV12-4, the J call TRBJ2-1, with 8 bases matching TRBD2. Here the CDR3 reads CASSAAGAEQFF. The DNA for the CDR3 is TGTGCCAGCAGTGCAGCGGGAGCGGAGCAGTTCTTC.